A single sample gave rise to the 30 T cell receptor beta chains below, sequenced in a study of OX40 agonist ivuxolimab in advanced cancers. Clones were read by immunoSEQ multiplex PCR, and TCRdb kept only the in-frame ones, dropping some. The data hold about 130,000 clones, with 90% observed a single time. Sample: CD4+ or CD8+ T cells sorted from blood, taken in a trial of the OX40 agonist ivuxolimab. The receptors shown here come from an adult with an advanced solid tumor such as melanoma, head and neck, liver or kidney cancer.

V gene TRBV7-3 combines with J gene TRBJ2-3; TRBD2 matches 12 bases. The germline V gene encodes CDR1 SGHTA and CDR2 FQGTGA. The CDR3 spans 16 residues. With 1 base clipped from V and 5 bases from J, the junction kept 4 bases outside the gene matches. The CDR3 loop is CASSLNPSGRGDTQYF. The CDR3 DNA reads TGTGCCAGCAGCTTAAATCCTAGCGGGAGGGGAGATACGCAGTATTTT.

The chain recombines TRBV7-3 with TRBJ2-1, with 13 bases fitting TRBD2. The CDR3 is 17 amino acids. Germline CDR1 is SGHTA and CDR2 is FQGTGA. V lost 5 bases and J lost 4; bases outside the gene matches: 8. CDR3 sequence: CASSLSGTSGTYNEQFF. The CDR3 DNA is TGTGCCAGCAGCCTCTCCGGGACTAGCGGGACTTACAATGAGCAGTTCTTC.

J is TRBJ2-3 and V is TRBV12-5; D remains ambiguous. The germline V gene encodes CDR1 LGHNT and CDR2 FRNRAP. CDR3 length: 12 amino acids. V shed 4 bases and J shed 6 bases, with 8 bases lying between them. The CDR3 DNA reads TGTGCTAGTGGTTCTGTACCTGATACGCAGTATTTT. This sequence encodes CASGSVPDTQYF.

This clone was detected once. Germline and junction disagree at one end, which may indicate a read error. The chain carries TRBV7-7 and TRBJ2-2; no firm D call. Germline V gene data show CDR1 as SSHAT and CDR2 as FNYEAQ (reference sequence). This CDR3 has 12 residues. The DNA for the CDR3 is TGTGCTAGCAGCGAAAGAAACGGGGAGCTGTTTTTT. This sequence encodes CASSERNGELFF. The full variable domain, its missing parts supplied by reference TRBV7-7 and TRBJ2-2, is GAGVSQSPRYKVTKRGQDVTLRCDPISSHATLYWYQQALGQGPEFLTYFNYEAQPDKSGLPSDRFSAERPEGSISTLTIQRTEQRDSAMYRCASSERNGELFFGEGSRLTVL.

The chain joins TRBV30 to TRBJ1-1; D is undetermined. Germline lookup yields CDR1 GTSNPN and CDR2 SVGIG (reference sequence). V was cut by 4 bases and J by 4 bases, with 13 bases left in between. The CDR3 spans 13 residues. The CDR3 region is CAWTEGGSTEAFF. CDR3 nucleotide sequence: TGTGCCTGGACCGAGGGTGGGAGCACTGAAGCTTTCTTT.

J is TRBJ2-3 and V is TRBV11-3; 10 nucleotides match TRBD1. Trimming took 2 bases from V and 4 from J; bases not matched to a gene: 6. The length of the CDR3 is 16 residues. Germline V gene lookup returns CDR1 SGHNT and CDR2 YENEEA. CDR3 bases: TGTGCCAGCAGCTTATTCGGGACAGGGGCTGCAGATACGCAGTATTTT. It yields the protein CASSLFGTGAADTQYF.

V usage is TRBV5-1 and J usage is TRBJ2-3; no reliable D call. The CDR3 is made up of 16 amino acids. Trimming shortened V by 0 bases and J by 3 bases, and 14 bases separated the two germline ends. Per the germline V gene, CDR1 is SGHRS and CDR2 is YFSETQ. The CDR3 region is CASSLDSYLGTDTQYF. For the CDR3, the DNA is TGCGCCAGCAGCTTGGACAGTTACCTAGGGACAGATACGCAGTATTTT.

V is TRBV7-3 and J is TRBJ1-1; no firm D call. Germline V gene data show CDR1 as SGHTA and CDR2 as FQGTGA. The CDR3 is 14 amino acids. Trimming took off 1 base at V and 4 bases at J, with 10 bases between the two ends. The CDR3 reads CASSLNRVGTEAFF. CDR3 in DNA: TGTGCCAGCAGCTTAAATCGGGTTGGCACTGAAGCTTTCTTT.

J is TRBJ2-1 and V is TRBV4-3; a weak D match, TRBD2 (6 bases). V lost 1 base and J lost 9, with 10 bases in between. The CDR3 is 13 amino acids. Germline lookup yields CDR1 LGHNA and CDR2 YSLEER. In nucleotides, the CDR3 is TGCGCCAGCAGCCAAGTCGCGGGATCTGAGCAGTTCTTC. It is translated as CASSQVAGSEQFF.

The V and J genes are TRBV28 and TRBJ1-2; maybe TRBD1 (5 bases). Germline V gene lookup returns CDR1 MDHEN and CDR2 SYDVKM. The V and J ends lost 8 bases and 3 bases respectively, with 13 bases between them. The CDR3 extends over 13 amino acids. As DNA, the CDR3 is TGTGCCAGCGGGGGGGAGGCCTACTATGGCTACACCTTC. Encoded protein: CASGGEAYYGYTF.

The J gene is TRBJ2-1, the V gene TRBV27, with 11 bases matching TRBD1. Germline loops: CDR1 MNHEY, CDR2 SMNVEV (reference sequence). V was pared by 6 bases and J by 6 bases, with 7 bases of the junction left unmatched. This CDR3 has 15 amino acids. The CDR3 here is CASRGRDRGSNEQFF. The DNA for the CDR3 is TGTGCCAGCAGGGGGAGGGACAGGGGGAGCAATGAGCAGTTCTTC.

The chain carries TRBV7-2 and TRBJ2-1; 7 bases are shared with TRBD2. Germline CDR1 and CDR2: SGHTA and FQGNSA. V lost 5 bases and J lost 5; bases outside the gene matches: 6. This CDR3 is 14 amino acids long. CDR3 protein: CASSPGTTNNEQFF. DNA for the CDR3: TGTGCCAGCAGCCCAGGGACTACAAACAATGAGCAGTTCTTC.

V gene TRBV4-2 combines with J gene TRBJ2-1; D is possibly TRBD1 (5 bases). Per the germline V gene, CDR1 is LGHNA and CDR2 is YNFKEQ. Trimming stripped 0 bases from V and 0 bases from J, with 9 bases between. The CDR3 covers 16 residues. The CDR3 here is CASSQEGRSSYNEQFF. CDR3 bases: TGTGCCAGCAGCCAAGAGGGGCGGAGCTCCTACAATGAGCAGTTCTTC.

This rearrangement joins TRBV19 to TRBJ1-2; D possibly corresponds to TRBD1 (6 bases). CDR1 and CDR2 (germline): LNHDA, SQIVND (reference sequence). V lost 5 bases and J lost 4, with 11 bases in between. There are 13 residues in the CDR3. Here the CDR3 reads CASSVQGGYGYTF. The CDR3 nucleotides are TGTGCCAGTAGTGTACAGGGCGGCTATGGCTACACCTTC. Filled out from reference TRBV19 and TRBJ1-2, the complete variable domain reads DGGITQSPKYLFRKEGQNVTLSCEQNLNHDAMYWYRQDPGQGLRLIYYSQIVNDFQKGDIAEGYSVSREKKESFPLTVTSAQKNPTAFYLCASSVQGGYGYTFGSGTRLTVV.

A single count supports this clone. The chain uses TRBV29-1 and TRBJ2-7, with D tentatively TRBD2 (6 bases). Trimming left V 2 bases short and J 5 bases short, with 19 bases between. Germline V gives CDR1 SQVTM, CDR2 ANQGSEA. The CDR3 contains 15 residues. DNA for the CDR3: TGCAGCGTTGAAAGGTCCCGCGGGGATCCTCACGAGCAGTACTTC. Amino acid sequence: CSVERSRGDPHEQYF.

The CDR3 bases are TGTGCCACCAGCAGAGCGGGGACCGGGGCCAACGTCCTGACTTTC. Protein product: CATSRAGTGANVLTF. The chain carries TRBV15 and TRBJ2-6; either TRBD1 or TRBD2 may fit D (5 bases each). V lost 1 base to trimming and J lost 4 bases, with 8 bases between them. The CDR3 contains 15 residues. Germline CDR1 LNHNV, CDR2 YYDKDF (reference sequence).

The chain links TRBV7-8 to TRBJ1-1, with TRBD1 identical over 9 bases. Germline loops: CDR1 SGHVS, CDR2 FQNEAQ. The CDR3 runs 15 residues. J was trimmed by 1 base and V by 2 bases; bases with no gene match: 2. CDR3: CASSLPDRGNTEAFF. CDR3 in DNA: TGTGCCAGCAGCTTACCGGACAGGGGGAACACTGAAGCTTTCTTT.

In this sample, this clone turned up a few times. The rearrangement uses TRBV7-9 and TRBJ2-5; D gene ambiguous. V was pared by 5 bases and J by 5 bases, with 9 bases between. The germline V gene encodes CDR1 SEHNR and CDR2 FQNEAQ (reference sequence). The CDR3 runs to 12 residues. The DNA for the CDR3 is TGTGCCAGCAGCCCAAACGGGGAGACCCAGTACTTC. Protein: CASSPNGETQYF.

V is TRBV6-1 and J is TRBJ1-5; D is unresolved. CDR3 length: 13 amino acids. V was trimmed by 0 bases and J by 5 bases, leaving 5 bases between them. CDR1 is MNHNS, CDR2 SASEGT, per germline. The DNA of the CDR3 is TGTGCCAGCAGTGAAGCTGGAGATCAGCCCCAGCATTTT. Protein: CASSEAGDQPQHF.

The genes are TRBV11-2 and TRBJ2-5; maybe TRBD2 (5 bases). This CDR3 comprises 13 residues. Germline V lookup: CDR1 SGHAT, CDR2 FQNNGV. The V end lost 5 bases, the J end lost 4 bases, and 11 bases lay between the germline ends. The chain's CDR3 is CASSPPSGETQYF. In DNA, the CDR3 is TGTGCCAGCAGCCCCCCAAGCGGAGAGACCCAGTACTTC.

The chain is built from TRBV4-2 and TRBJ2-2; maybe TRBD2 (5 bases). Germline V lookup: CDR1 LGHNA, CDR2 YNFKEQ. CDR3 length: 14 amino acids. V lost 1 base, J lost 5 bases, and 8 bases lay in between. CDR3 sequence (DNA): TGTGCCAGCAGCCAAGTTGGAGGTACCGGGGAGCTGTTTTTT. This gives the protein CASSQVGGTGELFF.

This clone has just one count. The chain carries TRBV6-5 and TRBJ2-7, with a possible D match to TRBD2 (6 bases). The CDR3 totals 15 residues. Germline V gene sequence: CDR1 MNHEY, CDR2 SVGAGI. V lost 6 bases and J lost 2, with 17 bases in between. CDR3 nucleotide sequence: TGTGCCAGCAGCCGCGGGGCAGGGAGTACCTACGAGCAGTACTTC. This codes for CASSRGAGSTYEQYF.

The chain uses TRBV28 and TRBJ1-5, with a weak D call TRBD1 (5 bases). The germline CDR1 and CDR2 sequences are MDHEN and SYDVKM. The CDR3 loop spans 12 amino acids. V dropped 11 bases and J dropped 0 bases, with 8 bases sitting between them. CDR3 sequence: CASGSSNQPQHF. The DNA for the CDR3 is TGTGCCTCAGGGAGTAGCAATCAGCCCCAGCATTTT.

V gene TRBV28 combines with J gene TRBJ1-2; D call uncertain. Germline lookup yields CDR1 MDHEN and CDR2 SYDVKM. This CDR3 spans 15 amino acids. V lost 7 bases to trimming and J lost 4 bases, with 19 bases between them. The CDR3 region is CASTIGGSYGYGYTF. The DNA for the CDR3 is TGTGCCAGCACTATTGGAGGGAGTTACGGCTATGGCTACACCTTC.

The chain has TRBV6-1 and TRBJ1-1, with no clear D. This CDR3 has 14 amino acids. The germline gives CDR1 MNHNS, CDR2 SASEGT. Trimming stripped 8 bases from V and 3 bases from J, with 16 bases between. The CDR3 coding sequence is TGTGCCAGCGGAGGTACAGAACCCTACACTGAAGCTTTCTTT. Translated: CASGGTEPYTEAFF.

The chain is built from TRBV19 and TRBJ1-6; 7 nucleotides agree with TRBD1. The ends lost 6 bases at V and 7 bases at J; junction bases unmatched: 6. This CDR3 is 14 amino acids long. CDR1 LNHDA and CDR2 SQIVND come from the germline V gene (reference sequence). The CDR3 DNA is TGTGCCAGTAGCCTAACAGGGGAAAATTCACCCCTCCACTTT. It encodes CASSLTGENSPLHF.

The V gene is TRBV11-3, the J gene TRBJ2-1; no clear D. CDR1 and CDR2 (germline): SGHNT, YENEEA. The CDR3 loop spans 18 amino acids. Trimming removed 1 base from V and 0 bases from J, with 16 bases in between. The CDR3 here is CASSLGVSSLTSYNEQFF. CDR3 sequence (DNA): TGTGCCAGCAGCTTAGGGGTCTCTAGTCTTACCTCCTACAATGAGCAGTTCTTC.

The rearrangement uses TRBV10-3 and TRBJ2-7, with TRBD2 identical over 12 bases. The V and J ends lost 3 bases and 0 bases, in that order; junction bases with no gene match: 3. The CDR3 contains 16 residues. The germline V gene has CDR1 ENHRY and CDR2 SYGVKD. CDR3 DNA: TGTGCCATCAGTGATTCGACTAGCGGGAGCTCCTACGAGCAGTACTTC. This sequence encodes CAISDSTSGSSYEQYF.

This chain connects TRBV4-2 to TRBJ1-1; D remains ambiguous. The germline V gene has CDR1 LGHNA and CDR2 YNFKEQ. The CDR3 is 13 amino acids. The ends were cut back, 6 bases at V and 5 bases at J, with 13 bases in the middle. The CDR3 is CASSRSGGTEAFF. The CDR3 nucleotides are TGTGCCAGCAGTCGGTCCGGAGGGACTGAAGCTTTCTTT.

The chain recombines TRBV7-8 with TRBJ2-1, with D unresolved. Per the germline V gene, CDR1 is SGHVS and CDR2 is FQNEAQ. V was cut by 1 base and J by 4 bases, with 5 bases left in between. The CDR3 sequence is 13 residues long. CDR3 sequence: CASSLGRYNEQFF. The CDR3, as DNA: TGTGCCAGCAGCTTAGGCCGATACAATGAGCAGTTCTTC.